This TCR beta chain was documented in a study of cytomegalovirus exposure and HLA in healthy donors. Study summary: Both the approximately 130 validation repertoires and the 666 first-cohort repertoires used the same platform, as reported by a later analysis.

The method was immunoSEQ multiplex PCR; TCRdb's version includes in-frame clones alone and lacks a portion of them. The table lists 110,000 or so clones, roughly 86% of them singletons. This CDR3 is 16 amino acids long. Looked up from germline, CDR1 is KGHSH and CDR2 is LQKENI. V lost 3 bases and J 1 base, leaving 13 bases between the germline ends. The specimen was PBMCs. This rearrangement joins TRBV18 to TRBJ1-5; TRBD1 might be the D (5 bases). The source is a man between 18 and 35 years old in good health and CMV-seronegative. Here the CDR3 reads CASSPPQGGSNQPQHF. CDR3 in DNA: TGTGCCAGCTCACCTCCTCAGGGTGGAAGCAATCAGCCCCAGCATTTT.